This T cell receptor (beta chain) was obtained from a study of T-cell reconstitution after alpha-beta-depleted transplantation in children. The library targeted TCRbeta and was prepared with unique molecular identifiers. TCRdb recomputed calls from the PCR reads with MiXCR, one row per CDR3 protein. Seen here are about 540,000 distinct CDR3 sequences, around 20% observed once, and the top ten hold approximately 3%. CDR1 is DFQATT, CDR2 SNEGSKA, per germline (reference sequence). The CDR3 length is 13 residues. The V and J ends lost 5 bases and 5 bases respectively, with 16 bases between them. The receptor's source is a human donor who donated a stem cell graft to a child with acute lymphoblastic leukemia. J is TRBJ2-7 and V is TRBV20-1, with D possibly being TRBD1 or TRBD2 (5 bases each). The source material was PBMCs from the stem cell graft donor, sampled from the stem cell graft. The CDR3 region is CSAGDVVSNEQYF. CDR3 DNA sequence: TGCAGTGCTGGGGACGTTGTGAGCAACGAGCAGTACTTC.